This TCR beta chain derives from a study of T cells after yellow fever vaccination. Study outcomes and limitations: Most primary-vaccination clones recurred post-booster (around 95% CD4, over 70% CD8). Overall, a small share of clonotypes was seen in both CD4 and CD8 compartments. Peaking faster, on day 5 versus 15, the secondary response was nonetheless weaker.

V was pared by 2 bases and J by 7 bases, with 14 bases of the junction left unmatched. Germline assignment: CDR1 SGHRS and CDR2 YFSETQ. The CDR3 loop spans 17 amino acids. As TCR cDNA was made by 5'RACE template switching, a universal primer site and UMIs were added. One entry per CDR3 protein, called by TCRdb with MiXCR from the 5' RACE reads. The table shows 45,000 to 60,000 distinct CDR3 sequences, with more than 6.5% occurring only once. Sequenced here: CD8+ T cells not binding an NS4B(214-222) dextramer, sorted from PBMCs, sampled 35 to 50 days after the first yellow fever vaccination. The receptor's source is a man aged 18 to 30 who received the YFV17D yellow fever vaccine. V gene TRBV5-1 combines with J gene TRBJ2-1; TRBD2 aligns across 8 bases. The CDR3 DNA reads TGCGCCAGCAGCTTAGTCGCGGGGGGACGGGAGAGGAATGAGCAGTTCTTC. It specifies CASSLVAGGRERNEQFF.